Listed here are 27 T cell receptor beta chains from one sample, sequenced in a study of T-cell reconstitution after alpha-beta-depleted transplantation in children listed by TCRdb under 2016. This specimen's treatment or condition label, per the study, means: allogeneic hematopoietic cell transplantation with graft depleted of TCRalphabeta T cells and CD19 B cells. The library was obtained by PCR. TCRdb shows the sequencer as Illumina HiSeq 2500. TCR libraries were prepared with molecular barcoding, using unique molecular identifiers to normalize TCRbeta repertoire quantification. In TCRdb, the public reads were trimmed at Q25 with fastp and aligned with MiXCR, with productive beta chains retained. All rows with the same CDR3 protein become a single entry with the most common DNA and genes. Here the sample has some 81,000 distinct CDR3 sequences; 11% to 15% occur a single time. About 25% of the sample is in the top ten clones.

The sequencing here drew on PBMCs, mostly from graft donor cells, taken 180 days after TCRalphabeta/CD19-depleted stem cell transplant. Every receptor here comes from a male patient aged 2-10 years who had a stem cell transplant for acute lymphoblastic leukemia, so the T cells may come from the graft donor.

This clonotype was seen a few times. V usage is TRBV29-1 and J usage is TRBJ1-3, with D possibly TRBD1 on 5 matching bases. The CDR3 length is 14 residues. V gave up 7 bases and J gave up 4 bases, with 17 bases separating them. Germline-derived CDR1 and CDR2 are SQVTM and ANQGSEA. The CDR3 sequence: CSASGLRRGNTIYF. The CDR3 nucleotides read TGCAGCGCCTCGGGACTCCGGAGGGGAAACACCATATATTTT.

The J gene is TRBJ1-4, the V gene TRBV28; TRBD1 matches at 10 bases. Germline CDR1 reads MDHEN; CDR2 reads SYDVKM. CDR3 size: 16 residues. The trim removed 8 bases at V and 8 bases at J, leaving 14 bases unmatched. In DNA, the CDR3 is TGTGCCAGCGAGACAGGGGGCGGAGGGGGCGTCGAAAAACTGTTTTTT. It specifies CASETGGGGGVEKLFF.

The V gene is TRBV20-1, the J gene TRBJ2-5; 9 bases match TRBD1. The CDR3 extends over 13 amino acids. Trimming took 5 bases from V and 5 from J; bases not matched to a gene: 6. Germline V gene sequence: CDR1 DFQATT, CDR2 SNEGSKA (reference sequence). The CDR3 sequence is CSASGTGLETQYF. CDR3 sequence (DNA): TGCAGTGCTTCCGGGACAGGGCTGGAGACCCAGTACTTC.

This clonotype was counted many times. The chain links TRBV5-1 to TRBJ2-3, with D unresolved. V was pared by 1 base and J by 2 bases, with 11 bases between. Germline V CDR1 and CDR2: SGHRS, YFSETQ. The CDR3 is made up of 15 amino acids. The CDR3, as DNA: TGCGCCAGCAGCTTGTGGCAGGAGCACACAGATACGCAGTATTTT. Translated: CASSLWQEHTDTQYF.

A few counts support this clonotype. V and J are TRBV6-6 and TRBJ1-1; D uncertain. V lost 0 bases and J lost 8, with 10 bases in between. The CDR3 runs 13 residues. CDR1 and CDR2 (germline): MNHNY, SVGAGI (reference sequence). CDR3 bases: TGTGCCAGCAGTTACTCCCCGGCAGTCGAAGCTTTCTTT. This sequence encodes CASSYSPAVEAFF.

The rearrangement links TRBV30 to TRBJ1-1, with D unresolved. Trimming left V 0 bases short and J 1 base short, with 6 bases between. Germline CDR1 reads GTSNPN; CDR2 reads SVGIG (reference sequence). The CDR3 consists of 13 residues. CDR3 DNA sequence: TGTGCCTGGAGTGTAAGGCCGAACACTGAAGCTTTCTTT. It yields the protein CAWSVRPNTEAFF.

The CDR3 DNA reads as TGTGCCAGCAGCAACGTCCCGGGCAATGAGCAGTTCTTC. Its translation: CASSNVPGNEQFF. J is TRBJ2-1 and V is TRBV12-3 or TRBV12-4; no clear D. This CDR3 spans 13 amino acids. The ends were cut back, 6 bases at V and 6 bases at J, with 12 bases in the middle.

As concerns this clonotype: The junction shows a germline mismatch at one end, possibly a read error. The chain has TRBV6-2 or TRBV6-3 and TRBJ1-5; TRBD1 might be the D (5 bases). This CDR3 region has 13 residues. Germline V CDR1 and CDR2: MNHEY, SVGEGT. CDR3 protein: CASSYRDSQPHHF. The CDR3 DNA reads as TGTGCCAGCAGTTACAGGGACTCTCAGCCCCACCATTTT.

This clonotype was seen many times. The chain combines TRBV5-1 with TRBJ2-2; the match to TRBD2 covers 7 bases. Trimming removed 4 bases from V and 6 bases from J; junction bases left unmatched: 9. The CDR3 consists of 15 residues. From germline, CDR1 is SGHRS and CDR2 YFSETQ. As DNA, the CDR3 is TGCGCCAGCAGCCCTGTAGCGGGTCTTGCCGGGGAGCTGTTTTTT. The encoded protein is CASSPVAGLAGELFF.

The CDR3 here is CASSYSSMYEQYF. In DNA, the CDR3 is TGTGCCAGCAGTTACTCATCGATGTACGAGCAGTACTTC. The chain joins TRBV6-2 or TRBV6-3 to TRBJ2-7; D uncertain. V was trimmed by 0 bases and J by 4 bases, leaving 7 bases between them. Germline CDR1 reads MNHEY; CDR2 reads SVGEGT. This CDR3 is built from 13 residues.

The CDR3 reads CASSPLGPGANVLTF. The CDR3 DNA is TGTGCCAGCTCACCTTTAGGCCCTGGGGCCAACGTCCTGACTTTC. The chain is built from TRBV18 and TRBJ2-6; D is uncertain. Per the germline V gene, CDR1 is KGHSH and CDR2 is LQKENI. Trimming shortened V by 3 bases and J by 2 bases, and 8 bases separated the two germline ends. CDR3 size: 15 residues.

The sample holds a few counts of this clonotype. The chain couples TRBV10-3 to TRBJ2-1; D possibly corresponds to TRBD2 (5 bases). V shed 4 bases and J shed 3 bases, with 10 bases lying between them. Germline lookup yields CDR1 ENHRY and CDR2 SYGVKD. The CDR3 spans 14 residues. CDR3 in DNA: TGTGCCATCAGTGGTGGTAGCGACTACAATGAGCAGTTCTTC. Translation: CAISGGSDYNEQFF.

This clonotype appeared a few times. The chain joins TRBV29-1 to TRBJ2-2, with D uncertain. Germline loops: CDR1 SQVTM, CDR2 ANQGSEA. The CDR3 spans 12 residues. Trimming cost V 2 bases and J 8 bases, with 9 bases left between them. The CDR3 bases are TGCAGCGTTGAACTACCCAGAGGGGAGCTGTTTTTT. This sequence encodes CSVELPRGELFF.

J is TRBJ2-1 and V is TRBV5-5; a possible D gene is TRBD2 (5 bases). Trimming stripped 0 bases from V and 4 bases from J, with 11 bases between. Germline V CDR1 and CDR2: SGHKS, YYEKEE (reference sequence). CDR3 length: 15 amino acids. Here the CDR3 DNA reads TGTGCCAGCAGCTTGGTGGGAGCCGGTTACAATGAGCAGTTCTTC. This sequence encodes CASSLVGAGYNEQFF. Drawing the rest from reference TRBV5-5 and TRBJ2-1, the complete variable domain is DAGVTQSPTHLIKTRGQQVTLRCSPISGHKSVSWYQQVLGQGPQFIFQYYEKEERGRGNFPDRFSARQFPNYSSELNVNALLLGDSALYLCASSLVGAGYNEQFFGPGTRLTVL.

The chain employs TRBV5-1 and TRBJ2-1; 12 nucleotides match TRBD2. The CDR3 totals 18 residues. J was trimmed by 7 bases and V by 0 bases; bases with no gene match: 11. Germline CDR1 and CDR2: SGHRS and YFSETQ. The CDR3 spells CASSLAWASGRVGNEQFF. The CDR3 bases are TGCGCCAGCAGCTTGGCCTGGGCTAGCGGGAGGGTAGGGAATGAGCAGTTCTTC.

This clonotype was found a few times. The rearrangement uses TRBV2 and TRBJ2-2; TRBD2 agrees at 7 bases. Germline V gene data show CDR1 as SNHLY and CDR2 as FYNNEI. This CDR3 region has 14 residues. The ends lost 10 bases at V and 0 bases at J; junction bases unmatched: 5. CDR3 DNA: TGTGCCACTACTAGCGCCGCGAACACCGGGGAGCTGTTTTTT. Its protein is CATTSAANTGELFF.

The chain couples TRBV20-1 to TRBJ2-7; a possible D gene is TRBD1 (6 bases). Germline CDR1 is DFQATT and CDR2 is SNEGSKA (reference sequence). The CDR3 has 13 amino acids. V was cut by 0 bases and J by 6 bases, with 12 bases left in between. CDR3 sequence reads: CSAREGRGIEQYF. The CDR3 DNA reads TGCAGTGCTAGAGAGGGCAGGGGCATCGAGCAGTACTTC.

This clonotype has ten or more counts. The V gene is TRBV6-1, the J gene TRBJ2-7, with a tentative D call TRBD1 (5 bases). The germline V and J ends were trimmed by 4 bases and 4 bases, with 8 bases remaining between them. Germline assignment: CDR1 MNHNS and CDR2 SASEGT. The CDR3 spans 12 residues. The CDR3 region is CASSADSYEQYF. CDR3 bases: TGTGCCAGCAGTGCCGACAGTTACGAGCAGTACTTC.

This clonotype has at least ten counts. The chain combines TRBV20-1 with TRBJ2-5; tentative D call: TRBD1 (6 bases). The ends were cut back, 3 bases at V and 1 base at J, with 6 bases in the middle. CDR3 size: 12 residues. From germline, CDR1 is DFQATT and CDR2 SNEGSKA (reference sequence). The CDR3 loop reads CSASRGQETQYF. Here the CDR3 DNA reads TGCAGTGCTAGCAGGGGCCAAGAGACCCAGTACTTC.

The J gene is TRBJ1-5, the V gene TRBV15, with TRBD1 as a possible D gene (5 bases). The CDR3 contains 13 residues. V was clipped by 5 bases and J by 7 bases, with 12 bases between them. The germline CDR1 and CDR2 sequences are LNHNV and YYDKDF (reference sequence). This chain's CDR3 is CATSQGFAQPQHF. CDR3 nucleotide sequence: TGTGCCACCAGCCAGGGTTTTGCGCAGCCCCAGCATTTT.

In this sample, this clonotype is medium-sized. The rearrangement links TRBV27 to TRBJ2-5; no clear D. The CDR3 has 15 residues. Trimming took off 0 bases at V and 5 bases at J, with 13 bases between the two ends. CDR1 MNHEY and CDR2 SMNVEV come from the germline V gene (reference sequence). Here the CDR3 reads CASSLSPGRRETQYF. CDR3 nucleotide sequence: TGTGCCAGCAGTTTATCCCCAGGACGAAGGGAGACCCAGTACTTC.

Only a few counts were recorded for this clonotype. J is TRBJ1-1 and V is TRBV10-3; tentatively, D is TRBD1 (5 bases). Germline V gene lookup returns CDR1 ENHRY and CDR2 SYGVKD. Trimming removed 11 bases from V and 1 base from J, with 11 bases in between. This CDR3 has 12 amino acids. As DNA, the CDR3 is TGTGCCTCCCTTAGGGGGAACACTGAAGCTTTCTTT. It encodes CASLRGNTEAFF.

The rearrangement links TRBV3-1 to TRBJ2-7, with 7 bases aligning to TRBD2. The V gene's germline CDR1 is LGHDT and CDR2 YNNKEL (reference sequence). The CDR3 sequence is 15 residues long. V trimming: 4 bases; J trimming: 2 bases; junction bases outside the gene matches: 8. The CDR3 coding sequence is TGTGCCAGCAGCCTGGGGGGGGTACCTCCCTACGAGCAGTACTTC. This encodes CASSLGGVPPYEQYF.

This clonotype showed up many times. CDR3 residues: CASSSAGGDYGYTF. In DNA, the CDR3 is TGCGCCAGCAGCTCCGCAGGGGGCGACTATGGCTACACCTTC. J is TRBJ1-2 and V is TRBV5-1, with 8 bases fitting TRBD1. After removal of 3 bases from V and 3 bases from J, the junction contained 4 bases not matched to a gene. Germline V gene sequence: CDR1 SGHRS, CDR2 YFSETQ. The CDR3 spans 14 residues.

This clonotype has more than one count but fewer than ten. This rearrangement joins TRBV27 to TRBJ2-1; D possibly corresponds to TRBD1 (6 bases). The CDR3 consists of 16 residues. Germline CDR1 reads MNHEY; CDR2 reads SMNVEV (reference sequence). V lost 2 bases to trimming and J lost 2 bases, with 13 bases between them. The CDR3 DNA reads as TGTGCCAGCAGTTTAAGGGGCAGGGGAACCTACAATGAGCAGTTCTTC. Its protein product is CASSLRGRGTYNEQFF.

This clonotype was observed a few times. CDR3 nucleotide sequence: TGTGCCAGCAGGGACAGGGGGAAAATCTACAATGAGCAGTTCTTC. Protein sequence: CASRDRGKIYNEQFF. The chain couples TRBV6-1 to TRBJ2-1; 10 nucleotides match TRBD1. Unmatched junction bases numbered 5, after V lost 6 bases and J lost 3 bases. This CDR3 has 15 amino acids. Per germline, CDR1 MNHNS and CDR2 SASEGT.

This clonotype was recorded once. The chain's CDR3 is CASSLHLTGGEDYGYTF. The CDR3 DNA sequence: TGTGCCAGCAGTTTACACTTGACAGGGGGAGAGGACTATGGCTACACCTTC. The rearrangement uses TRBV6-5 and TRBJ1-2, with TRBD1 matching 9 bases. The germline V gene has CDR1 MNHEY and CDR2 SVGAGI. There are 17 residues in the CDR3. V trimming: 4 bases; J trimming: 3 bases; junction bases outside the gene matches: 12.